This TCR beta chain was sequenced during a study of blood T cell repertoires in COVID-19. Study context: The United States, Italy and Spain were the sources of the acute and convalescent COVID-19 samples. PBMCs, B-cell-depleted T cells, or T cells were the source of the cDNA or gDNA that made up the material.

Source study methods: Amplified reference gene primers provided the basis for estimating nucleated cell counts. Generated by immunoSEQ multiplex PCR, the TCRdb table keeps only in-frame clones and is missing some. V, J and clone size were drawn from that table, and D and trimming were deduced from the DNA. The sample includes around 100,000 clones, 85% of them seen just once. CDR3 length: 15 amino acids. Germline loops: CDR1 MDHEN, CDR2 SYDVKM. The J segment lost 2 bases and the V segment lost 5 bases, leaving 6 bases of the junction unmatched. Sequencing was done on a sample of peripheral blood. The TCR originated in a woman between 65 and 79 years old with active or convalescent COVID-19. V and J are TRBV28 and TRBJ2-5; 9 bases match TRBD1. CDR3 nucleotides: TGTGCCAGCAGTCCCGGGGACAGGGCACAAGAGACCCAGTACTTC. It specifies CASSPGDRAQETQYF.